A single sample gave rise to the 10 T cell receptor beta chains below, sequenced in a study of vaccination and CD4 T cells after COVID-19 (dated by TCRdb to 2021 to 2024). Library preparation employed PCR. These reads were obtained on an Illumina iSeq 100. Through fastp at Q25 and MiXCR, TCRdb rebuilt clones from the public reads, retaining in-frame beta chains. Every distinct CDR3 protein forms one entry, paired with its most common genes and DNA. The sample table contains 20,000 or so distinct CDR3 sequences; only one count was recorded for about three fifths of them. Together, the top ten hold 0.95% to 1.2% of the sample. This specimen consisted of CD4+ T cells from blood, obtained after SARS-CoV-2 vaccination. These receptors originate from a human donor who had recovered from COVID-19.

The chain combines TRBV7-2 with TRBJ1-5; no reliable D call. The germline V and J ends were trimmed by 5 bases and 8 bases, with 10 bases remaining between them. Per germline, CDR1 SGHTA and CDR2 FQGNSA. This CDR3 has 12 residues. CDR3 sequence: CASSEISKPQHF. The CDR3 region has the DNA TGTGCCAGCAGCGAGATCTCTAAGCCCCAGCATTTT.

The genes are TRBV12-3 or TRBV12-4 and TRBJ2-1; D not resolved. V lost 5 bases to trimming and J lost 7 bases, with 15 bases between them. The length of the CDR3 is 14 residues. CDR3 nucleotides: TGTGCCAGCAGTCGCGCAACAGCAGGTAATGAGCAGTTCTTC. Protein product: CASSRATAGNEQFF.

The V and J genes are TRBV12-3 or TRBV12-4 and TRBJ2-7, with TRBD2 as a possible D gene (6 bases). The CDR3 extends over 15 amino acids. Trimming pared 1 base from V and 2 bases from J, leaving 12 bases between. The CDR3 DNA is TGTGCCAGCAGTTTAGGCCAGGGAGGAACCTACGAGCAGTACTTC. Residues: CASSLGQGGTYEQYF.

J is TRBJ1-5 and V is TRBV6-1; no clear D. The CDR3 covers 13 residues. Germline-derived CDR1 and CDR2 are MNHNS and SASEGT. V dropped 5 bases and J dropped 4 bases, with 9 bases sitting between them. Here the CDR3 DNA reads TGTGCCAGCAGTAAAACGGGTAATCAGCCCCAGCATTTT. This sequence encodes CASSKTGNQPQHF.

This clonotype occurred a few times. The rearrangement uses TRBV6-1 and TRBJ2-5; either TRBD1 or TRBD2 may supply D (5 bases each). The CDR3 length is 13 residues. V lost 4 bases and J lost 1, with 7 bases in between. Germline loops: CDR1 MNHNS, CDR2 SASEGT. CDR3: CASSVGTQETQYF. The CDR3 coding sequence is TGTGCCAGCAGTGTAGGGACCCAAGAGACCCAGTACTTC.

In its sample, this clonotype was seen once. The chain joins TRBV15 to TRBJ2-5; no clear D. The germline V gene encodes CDR1 LNHNV and CDR2 YYDKDF (reference sequence). Trimming stripped 0 bases from V and 2 bases from J, with 10 bases between. This CDR3 is built from 15 residues. The CDR3 DNA is TGTGCCACCAGCAGAGACGTAGGGCGGCAAGAGACCCAGTACTTC. It yields the protein CATSRDVGRQETQYF.

This clonotype was detected once. The chain employs TRBV28 and TRBJ2-7; TRBD2 is a possible D gene (5 bases). The CDR3 spans 16 residues. Trimming cost V 7 bases and J 5 bases, with 24 bases left between them. Per the germline V gene, CDR1 is MDHEN and CDR2 is SYDVKM. This CDR3 is CASNFGDTVYLDEQYF. In DNA form, the CDR3 reads TGTGCCAGCAATTTCGGGGATACCGTCTACCTTGACGAGCAGTACTTC.

CDR3: CSARSMGGSYGYTF. For the CDR3, the DNA is TGCAGTGCTAGATCGATGGGGGGGAGTTATGGCTACACCTTC. The J gene is TRBJ1-2, the V gene TRBV20-1, with a possible D match to TRBD1 (5 bases). The V gene's germline CDR1 is DFQATT and CDR2 SNEGSKA (reference sequence). The length of the CDR3 is 14 residues. Trimming stripped 2 bases from V and 5 bases from J, with 15 bases between.

The chain combines TRBV2 with TRBJ2-5; maybe TRBD1 (5 bases). CDR3 length: 17 amino acids. The V end was cut by 3 bases, the J end by 3 bases, with 20 bases between. The V gene's germline CDR1 is SNHLY and CDR2 FYNNEI. This CDR3 is CASSDLSVKTVKETQYF. The CDR3 nucleotides are TGTGCCAGCAGTGACCTGTCGGTCAAGACAGTAAAAGAGACCCAGTACTTC.

This clonotype was seen more than once but under ten times. The V gene is TRBV20-1, the J gene TRBJ2-4; D gene ambiguous. The length of the CDR3 is 16 residues. Trimming stripped 0 bases from V and 0 bases from J, with 12 bases between. Per germline, CDR1 DFQATT and CDR2 SNEGSKA (reference sequence). This CDR3 reads CSARENDVLAKNIQYF. In DNA form, the CDR3 reads TGCAGTGCTAGAGAAAACGACGTTTTAGCCAAAAACATTCAGTACTTC.